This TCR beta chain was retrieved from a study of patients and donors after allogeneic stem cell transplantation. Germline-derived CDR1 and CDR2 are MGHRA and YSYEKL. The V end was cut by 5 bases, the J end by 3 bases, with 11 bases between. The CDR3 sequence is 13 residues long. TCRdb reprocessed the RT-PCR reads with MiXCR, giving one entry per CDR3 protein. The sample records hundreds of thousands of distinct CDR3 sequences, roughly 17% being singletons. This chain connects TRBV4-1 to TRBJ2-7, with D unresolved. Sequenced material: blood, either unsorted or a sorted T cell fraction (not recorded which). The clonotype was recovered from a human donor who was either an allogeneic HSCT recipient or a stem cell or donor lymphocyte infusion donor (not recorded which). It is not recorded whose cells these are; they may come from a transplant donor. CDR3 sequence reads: CASSDLRSYEQYF. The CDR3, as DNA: TGCGCCAGCAGCGATCTAAGGAGCTACGAGCAGTACTTC.